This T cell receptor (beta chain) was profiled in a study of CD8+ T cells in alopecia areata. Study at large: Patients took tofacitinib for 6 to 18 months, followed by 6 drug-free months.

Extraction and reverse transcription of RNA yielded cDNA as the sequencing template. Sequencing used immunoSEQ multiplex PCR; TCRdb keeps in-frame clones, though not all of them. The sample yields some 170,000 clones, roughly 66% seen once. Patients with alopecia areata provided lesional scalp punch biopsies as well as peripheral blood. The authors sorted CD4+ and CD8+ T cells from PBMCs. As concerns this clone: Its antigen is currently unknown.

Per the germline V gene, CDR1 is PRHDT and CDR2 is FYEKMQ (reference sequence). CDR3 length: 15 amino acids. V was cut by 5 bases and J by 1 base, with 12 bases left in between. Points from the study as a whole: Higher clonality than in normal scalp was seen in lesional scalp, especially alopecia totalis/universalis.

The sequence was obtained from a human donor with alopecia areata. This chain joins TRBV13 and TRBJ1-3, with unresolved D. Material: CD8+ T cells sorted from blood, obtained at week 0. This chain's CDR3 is CASSPGGRSGNTIYF. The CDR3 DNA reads TGTGCCAGCAGCCCCGGCGGACGGTCTGGAAACACCATATATTTT.